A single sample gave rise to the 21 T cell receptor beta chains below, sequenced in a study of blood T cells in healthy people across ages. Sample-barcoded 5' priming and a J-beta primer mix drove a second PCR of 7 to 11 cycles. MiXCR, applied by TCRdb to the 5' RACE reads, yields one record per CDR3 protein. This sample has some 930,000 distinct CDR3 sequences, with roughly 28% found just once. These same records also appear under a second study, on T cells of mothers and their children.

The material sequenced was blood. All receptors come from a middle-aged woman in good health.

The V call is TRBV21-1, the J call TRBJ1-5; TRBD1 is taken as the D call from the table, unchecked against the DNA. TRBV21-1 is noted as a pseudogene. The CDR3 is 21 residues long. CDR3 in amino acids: CASSIRASGTHNRHGNQPQHF. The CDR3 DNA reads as TGTGCCAGCAGCATCCGAGCTTCCGGGACCCACAATAGACATGGCAATCAGCCCCAGCATTTT.

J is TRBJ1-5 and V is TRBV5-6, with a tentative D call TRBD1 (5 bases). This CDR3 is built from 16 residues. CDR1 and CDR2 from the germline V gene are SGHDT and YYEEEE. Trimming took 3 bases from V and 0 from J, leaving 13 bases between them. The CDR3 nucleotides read TGTGCCAGCAGCTCCACGGGACTCAGTAGCAATCAGCCCCAGCATTTT. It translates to CASSSTGLSSNQPQHF.

This chain's CDR3 is CASTPRRVTEAFF. The CDR3 bases are TGTGCCAGCACCCCCCGGCGGGTCACTGAAGCTTTCTTT. The chain links TRBV7-9 to TRBJ1-1, with D unclear. The CDR3 consists of 13 residues. Trimming removed 7 bases at V and 4 bases at J, with 13 bases between. CDR1 and CDR2 from the germline V gene are SEHNR and FQNEAQ (reference sequence).

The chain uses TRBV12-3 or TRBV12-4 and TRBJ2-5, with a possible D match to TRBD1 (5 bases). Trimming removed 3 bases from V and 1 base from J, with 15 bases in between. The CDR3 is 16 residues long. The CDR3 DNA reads TGTGCCAGCAGTTTCCGGCAGGGCGGCGGCCAAGAGACCCAGTACTTC. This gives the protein CASSFRQGGGQETQYF.

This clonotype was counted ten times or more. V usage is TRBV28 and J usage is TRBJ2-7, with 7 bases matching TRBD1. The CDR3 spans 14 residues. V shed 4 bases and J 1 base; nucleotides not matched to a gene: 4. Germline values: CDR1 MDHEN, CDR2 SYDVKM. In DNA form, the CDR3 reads TGTGCCAGCAGTTACAGGGGACGGTCCTACGAGCAGTACTTC. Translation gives CASSYRGRSYEQYF.

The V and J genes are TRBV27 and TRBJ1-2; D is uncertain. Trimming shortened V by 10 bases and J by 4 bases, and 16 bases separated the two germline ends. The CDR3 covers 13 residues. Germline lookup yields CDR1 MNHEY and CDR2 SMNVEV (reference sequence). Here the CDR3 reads CATAEGWAYGYTF. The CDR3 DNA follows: TGTGCCACTGCCGAGGGATGGGCCTATGGCTACACCTTC.

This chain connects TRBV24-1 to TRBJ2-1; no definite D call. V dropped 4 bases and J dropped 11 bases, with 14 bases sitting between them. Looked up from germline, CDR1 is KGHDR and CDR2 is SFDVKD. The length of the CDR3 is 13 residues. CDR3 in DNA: TGTGCCACCAGTGAACGTCCGGAAACGCAGCAGTTCTTC. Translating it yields CATSERPETQQFF.

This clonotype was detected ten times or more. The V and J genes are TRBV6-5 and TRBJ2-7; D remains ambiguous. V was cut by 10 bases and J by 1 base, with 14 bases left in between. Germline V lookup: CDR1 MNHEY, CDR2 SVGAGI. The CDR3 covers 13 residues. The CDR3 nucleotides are TGTGCCACCAAGCTGGGCGGTTCCTACGAGCAGTACTTC. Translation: CATKLGGSYEQYF.

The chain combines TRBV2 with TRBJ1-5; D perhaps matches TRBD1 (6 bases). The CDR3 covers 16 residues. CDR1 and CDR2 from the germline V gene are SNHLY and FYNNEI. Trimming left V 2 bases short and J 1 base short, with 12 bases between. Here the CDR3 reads CASSEWGAKSNQPQHF. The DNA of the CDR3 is TGTGCCAGCAGTGAATGGGGGGCGAAAAGCAATCAGCCCCAGCATTTT.

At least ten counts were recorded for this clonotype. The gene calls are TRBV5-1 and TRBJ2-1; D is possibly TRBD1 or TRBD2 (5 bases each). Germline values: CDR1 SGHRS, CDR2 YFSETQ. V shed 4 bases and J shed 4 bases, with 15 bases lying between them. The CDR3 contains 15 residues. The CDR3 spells CASSRGDRLYNEQFF. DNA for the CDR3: TGCGCCAGCAGCCGCGGAGACAGACTATACAATGAGCAGTTCTTC.

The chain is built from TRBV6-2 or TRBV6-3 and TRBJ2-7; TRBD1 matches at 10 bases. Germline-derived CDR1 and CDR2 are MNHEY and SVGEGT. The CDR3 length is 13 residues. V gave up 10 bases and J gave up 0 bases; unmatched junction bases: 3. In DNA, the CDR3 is TGTGCCACGGGACAGGGGTTCTCCTACGAGCAGTACTTC. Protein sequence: CATGQGFSYEQYF.

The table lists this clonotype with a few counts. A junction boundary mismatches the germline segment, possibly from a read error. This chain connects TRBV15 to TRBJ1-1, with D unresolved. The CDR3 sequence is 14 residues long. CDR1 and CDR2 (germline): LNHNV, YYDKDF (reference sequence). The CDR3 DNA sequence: TGTGTCACCAGCAGAGCCTGGCGTGACACTGAAGCTTTCTTT. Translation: CVTSRAWRDTEAFF.

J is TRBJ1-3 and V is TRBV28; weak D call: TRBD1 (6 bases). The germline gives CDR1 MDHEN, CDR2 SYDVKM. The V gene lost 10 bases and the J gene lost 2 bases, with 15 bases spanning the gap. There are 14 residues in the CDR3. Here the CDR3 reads CATAGQIAGNTIYF. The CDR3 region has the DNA TGTGCCACCGCGGGACAAATAGCTGGAAACACCATATATTTT. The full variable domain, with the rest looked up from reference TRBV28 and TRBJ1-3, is DVKVTQSSRYLVKRTGEKVFLECVQDMDHENMFWYRQDPGLGLRLIYFSYDVKMKEKGDIPEGYSVSREKKERFSLILESASTNQTSMYLCATAGQIAGNTIYFGEGSWLTVV.

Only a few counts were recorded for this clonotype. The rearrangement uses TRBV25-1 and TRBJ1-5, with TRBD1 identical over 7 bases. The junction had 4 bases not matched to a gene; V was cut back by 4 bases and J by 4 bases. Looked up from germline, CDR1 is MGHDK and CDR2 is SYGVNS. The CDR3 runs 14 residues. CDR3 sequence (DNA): TGTGCCAGCAGTGGTTCAGGGGGGAATCAGCCCCAGCATTTT. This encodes CASSGSGGNQPQHF.

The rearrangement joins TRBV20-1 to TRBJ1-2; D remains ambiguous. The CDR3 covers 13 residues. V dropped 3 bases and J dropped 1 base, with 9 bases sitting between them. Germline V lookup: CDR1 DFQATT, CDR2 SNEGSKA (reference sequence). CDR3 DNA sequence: TGCAGTGCTAGTAGTGGTAGTAACTATGGCTACACCTTC. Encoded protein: CSASSGSNYGYTF.

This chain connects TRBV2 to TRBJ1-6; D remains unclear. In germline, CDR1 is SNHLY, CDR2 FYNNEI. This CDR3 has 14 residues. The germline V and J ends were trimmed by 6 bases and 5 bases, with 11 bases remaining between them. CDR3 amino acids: CASRAEGNNSPLHF. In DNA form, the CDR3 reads TGTGCCAGCAGGGCCGAGGGTAATAATTCACCCCTCCACTTT.

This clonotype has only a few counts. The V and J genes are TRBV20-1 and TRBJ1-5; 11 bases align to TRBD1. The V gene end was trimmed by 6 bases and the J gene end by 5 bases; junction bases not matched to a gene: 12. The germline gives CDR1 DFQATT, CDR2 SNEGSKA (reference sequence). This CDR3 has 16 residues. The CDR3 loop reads CSASQPGTGGHQPQHF. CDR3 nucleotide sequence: TGCAGTGCCAGCCAACCCGGGACAGGGGGGCATCAGCCCCAGCATTTT.

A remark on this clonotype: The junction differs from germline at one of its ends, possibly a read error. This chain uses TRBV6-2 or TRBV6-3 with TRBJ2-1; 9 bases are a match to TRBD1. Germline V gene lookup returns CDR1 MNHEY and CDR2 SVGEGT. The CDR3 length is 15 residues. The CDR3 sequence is CARRRQGDSYNEQFF. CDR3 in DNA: TGTGCCCGCAGGCGACAGGGGGACTCCTACAATGAGCAGTTCTTC.

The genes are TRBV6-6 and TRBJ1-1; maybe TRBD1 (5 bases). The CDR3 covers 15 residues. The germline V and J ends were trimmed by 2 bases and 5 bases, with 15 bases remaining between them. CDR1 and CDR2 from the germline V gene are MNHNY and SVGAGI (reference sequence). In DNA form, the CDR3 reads TGTGCCAGCAGTTACCCCGGGGGGGTAGGGACTGAAGCTTTCTTT. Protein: CASSYPGGVGTEAFF.

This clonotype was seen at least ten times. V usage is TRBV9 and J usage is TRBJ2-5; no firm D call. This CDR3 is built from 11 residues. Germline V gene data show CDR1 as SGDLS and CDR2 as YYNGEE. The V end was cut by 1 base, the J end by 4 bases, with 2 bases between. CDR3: CASSVTETQYF. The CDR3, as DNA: TGTGCCAGCAGCGTAACAGAGACCCAGTACTTC.

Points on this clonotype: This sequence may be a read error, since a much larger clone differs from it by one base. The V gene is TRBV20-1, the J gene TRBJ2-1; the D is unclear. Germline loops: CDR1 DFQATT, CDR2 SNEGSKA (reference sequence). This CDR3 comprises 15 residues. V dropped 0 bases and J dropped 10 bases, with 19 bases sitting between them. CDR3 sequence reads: CSARDSSSLTYEQFF. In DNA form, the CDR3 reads TGCAGTGCTAGAGATTCTTCCAGCCTTACCTACGAGCAGTTCTTC.